Shown below are 12 T cell receptor beta chains from a single sample sequenced in a study of blood T cell repertoires in COVID-19. Clones were read by immunoSEQ multiplex PCR, and TCRdb kept only the in-frame ones, dropping some. The data contain approximately 260,000 clones, more than 60% of them singletons. The sample was peripheral blood. These receptors came from a woman aged 40-49 years with active or convalescent COVID-19.

This chain joins TRBV2 and TRBJ2-3, with D possibly matching TRBD1 (6 bases). Germline lookup yields CDR1 SNHLY and CDR2 FYNNEI. CDR3 length: 15 residues. V shed 11 bases and J shed 2 bases, with 20 bases lying between them. CDR3 DNA sequence: TGTGCCTGCCAAGAGGGGCAGGGGATCACAGATACGCAGTATTTT. Amino acids: CACQEGQGITDTQYF.

This chain uses TRBV7-3 with TRBJ2-2; tentative D call: TRBD2 (6 bases). V lost 7 bases to trimming and J lost 3 bases, with 12 bases between them. The CDR3 loop spans 14 amino acids. Germline CDR1 SGHTA, CDR2 FQGTGA. In nucleotides, the CDR3 is TGTGCCAGCAACACGGGACTGGACACCGGGGAGCTGTTTTTT. Residues: CASNTGLDTGELFF. The full variable domain, completed using reference TRBV7-3 and TRBJ2-2, is GAGVSQTPSNKVTEKGKYVELRCDPISGHTALYWYRQSLGQGPEFLIYFQGTGAADDSGLPNDRFFAVRPEGSVSTLKIQRTERGDSAVYLCASNTGLDTGELFFGEGSRLTVL.

This clone was detected once. The chain carries TRBV12-3 or TRBV12-4 and TRBJ1-1; 10 bases agree with TRBD1. V shed 5 bases, J shed 7 bases, and the junction held 1 base outside the gene matches. The CDR3 is made up of 12 amino acids. In DNA, the CDR3 is TGTGCCAGCAGTCGGACAGGGGGTGAAGCTTTCTTT. This sequence encodes CASSRTGGEAFF.

This sequence joins TRBV28 and TRBJ1-5; D gene uncertain. The germline CDR1 and CDR2 sequences are MDHEN and SYDVKM. V was cut by 3 bases and J by 7 bases, with 13 bases left in between. The CDR3 is made up of 14 amino acids. The CDR3 DNA is TGTGCCAGCAGTTTGGCTGCCCGGGGACAGCCCCAGCATTTT. It specifies CASSLAARGQPQHF.

This clone was found once. The chain employs TRBV30 and TRBJ1-4, with TRBD1 as a possible D gene (6 bases). The CDR3 loop spans 13 amino acids. V was cut by 5 bases and J by 14 bases, with 21 bases left in between. Germline CDR1 and CDR2: GTSNPN and SVGIG (reference sequence). The CDR3 nucleotides are TGTGCCTGGGGGGGACGGGGGGACCAGGGGCTGTTTTTT. Its protein is CAWGGRGDQGLFF.

Concerning this clone itself: The germline gene is not matched at one end of the junction; a read error may be the cause. The rearrangement joins TRBV5-4 to TRBJ2-1; D is uncertain. Germline CDR1 SGHNT, CDR2 YYREEE (reference sequence). This CDR3 spans 15 amino acids. This chain's CDR3 is CASSLDGSSYNEQFF. The CDR3 nucleotides read TGTGCCAGCAGTTTGGACGGGTCCTCCTACAATGAGCAGTTCTTC.

The chain links TRBV11-2 to TRBJ2-2, with a tentative D call TRBD1 (6 bases). CDR1 and CDR2 from the germline V gene are SGHAT and FQNNGV. This CDR3 spans 15 amino acids. Trimming left V 5 bases short and J 4 bases short, with 14 bases between. This CDR3 is CASSLQTGSTGELFF. DNA of the CDR3: TGTGCCAGCAGCCTCCAGACAGGTTCCACCGGGGAGCTGTTTTTT.

A few counts support this clone. The chain recombines TRBV19 with TRBJ1-6, with a tentative D call TRBD1 (5 bases). Trimming took 2 bases from V and 8 from J, leaving 7 bases between them. The CDR3 consists of 13 residues. CDR1 and CDR2 (germline): LNHDA, SQIVND (reference sequence). The CDR3 DNA reads TGTGCCAGTAGTATACAGGGCGATTCACCCCTCCACTTT. It encodes CASSIQGDSPLHF.

The V and J genes are TRBV24-1 and TRBJ2-5; no clear D gene. Trimming shortened V by 5 bases and J by 1 base, and 10 bases separated the two germline ends. The V gene's germline CDR1 is KGHDR and CDR2 SFDVKD. The CDR3 covers 14 residues. The CDR3 loop reads CATSGGAFQETQYF. The CDR3 DNA is TGTGCCACCAGTGGCGGTGCGTTCCAAGAGACCCAGTACTTC.

The chain recombines TRBV7-9 with TRBJ1-2; the D is unclear. In germline, CDR1 is SEHNR, CDR2 FQNEAQ (reference sequence). The V and J ends lost 5 bases and 10 bases respectively, with 14 bases between them. This CDR3 has 12 residues. The CDR3 DNA reads TGTGCCAGCAGCCCCATGGAGGGTGTCTACACCTTC. This translates into CASSPMEGVYTF.

The chain uses TRBV7-9 and TRBJ2-7, with D hard to call. V was trimmed by 3 bases and J by 4 bases, leaving 4 bases between them. The germline V gene has CDR1 SEHNR and CDR2 FQNEAQ (reference sequence). The CDR3 loop spans 11 amino acids. CDR3 residues: CASSFMYEQYF. CDR3 sequence (DNA): TGTGCCAGCAGCTTCATGTACGAGCAGTACTTC.

This rearrangement joins TRBV7-6 to TRBJ2-5, with 11 bases matching TRBD2. Germline loops: CDR1 SGHVS, CDR2 FNYEAQ. The length of the CDR3 is 18 residues. V was clipped by 4 bases and J by 1 base; unmatched bases: 11. CDR3 coding DNA: TGTGCCAGCAGCTCTAGCGGGGGGAGGTACAGGGCCCAAGAGACCCAGTACTTC. This encodes CASSSSGGRYRAQETQYF.